These T cell receptor beta chains were read from a single sample in a study of CD4 and CD8 cells across lung adenocarcinoma regions. TCRdb processed the PCR reads anew with MiXCR; each CDR3 protein has one entry. The sample has under 25,000 distinct CDR3 sequences, over 40% seen once; the top ten hold roughly a fifth. The sequenced sample was CD4+ T cells from the center of a lung tumor. All receptors derive from a male donor with lung adenocarcinoma. The CD4 and CD8 labels of this study may be unreliable. The CDR3 runs from the conserved cysteine through the conserved F or W. A D gene is named only where the DNA matches it firmly. Clone sizes are given selectively: once, few, many, or a class where the clone is expanded.

d_gene,j_gene,v_gene,abundance,CDR3aa,CDR3nt
-,TRBJ2-3,TRBV28,-,CASSGWGYGVDTQYF,TGTGCCAGCAGCGGGTGGGGATACGGGGTAGATACGCAGTATTTT
-,TRBJ2-5,TRBV4-1,few,CASSQEETQYF,TGCGCCAGCAGCCAAGAAGAGACCCAGTACTTC
-,TRBJ2-2,TRBV6-1,-,CARSLQSGIPGKLFF,TGTGCCAGGAGCCTCCAGTCCGGAATTCCCGGTAAGCTGTTTTTT
-,TRBJ2-1,TRBV10-1,medium-sized,CASSEFLVGNEQFF,TGCGCCAGCAGTGAGTTCCTAGTCGGCAATGAGCAGTTCTTC
-,TRBJ2-7,TRBV14,-,CASARGGIIDDEQYF,TGTGCCAGCGCCAGGGGGGGAATTATCGACGACGAGCAGTACTTC
-,TRBJ2-3,TRBV10-1,-,CASRGRGSRSPETQYF,TGCGCCAGCAGGGGACGGGGTAGCCGGAGCCCAGAGACGCAGTATTTT
TRBD2,TRBJ2-2,TRBV10-3,many,CAISDRTSGLRENTGELFF,TGTGCCATCAGTGATCGGACTAGCGGGTTGCGGGAGAACACCGGGGAGCTGTTTTTT
-,TRBJ2-3,TRBV28,-,CATSVGTDTQYF,TGTGCCACCTCCGTAGGCACAGATACGCAGTATTTT
-,TRBJ2-1,TRBV6-5,few,CASSYGAGLYNEQFF,TGTGCCAGCAGTTACGGCGCAGGGCTCTACAATGAGCAGTTCTTC
-,TRBJ1-2,TRBV24-1,-,CATSESSSGPWGNYGYTF,TGTGCCACCAGTGAGTCCTCCTCCGGCCCATGGGGAAACTATGGCTACACCTTC
-,TRBJ2-1,TRBV3-1,-,CASSHLLSRQNNEQFF,TGTGCCAGCAGCCATTTACTTTCCCGACAAAACAATGAGCAGTTCTTC
TRBD2,TRBJ2-3,TRBV11-2,-,CAGSGGGLTETQYF,TGTGCCGGCAGCGGGGGAGGGCTTACAGAGACCCAGTATTTT
TRBD2,TRBJ2-3,TRBV6-1,-,CASSFAGRGAKNTQYF,TGTGCCAGCAGCTTTGCGGGGAGGGGTGCCAAAAACACGCAGTACTTT
TRBD2,TRBJ2-1,TRBV12-3/TRBV12-4,-,CASSLIAGSWDNEQFF,TGTGCCAGCAGTTTAATAGCGGGATCGTGGGACAATGAGCAGTTCTTC
TRBD1,TRBJ2-3,TRBV3-1,few,CASSLRGSDTQYF,TGTGCCAGCAGCCTCAGGGGGTCAGATACGCAGTATTTT
-,TRBJ2-1,TRBV6-2/TRBV6-3,-,CASSYSRGAPEQFF,TGTGCCAGCAGTTACAGTCGGGGGGCGCCCGAGCAGTTCTTC
TRBD2,TRBJ2-1,TRBV9,-,CASSVRGLDSNEQFF,TGTGCCAGCAGCGTTCGGGGACTAGATAGCAATGAGCAGTTCTTC
-,TRBJ1-2,TRBV10-3,few,CAISWRNEGYGYTF,TGTGCCATCAGCTGGCGTAACGAGGGGTATGGCTACACCTTC
-,TRBJ2-7,TRBV6-5,once,CASSYSPARDYEQYF,TGTGCCAGCAGTTACTCGCCAGCCCGAGATTACGAGCAGTACTTC
-,TRBJ1-1,TRBV6-5,-,CASSYSNGGGGTEAFF,TGTGCCAGCAGTTACTCCAATGGAGGGGGGGGCACTGAAGCTTTCTTT